This TCR beta chain was recovered during a study of blood T cell repertoires in COVID-19. Whole-study context: Samples came from the United States, Italy and Spain, spanning acute and convalescent COVID-19.

Authors' analysis steps: From reference gene primer amplification, estimates of nucleated cell counts were derived. The data were produced by immunoSEQ multiplex PCR, yet TCRdb's version contains in-frame clones alone and is incomplete. The DNA was the basis for D and trimming; V, J and clone size are from that table. The table has some 150,000 clones, less than 85% seen once. Cohorts were determined from participant-reported clinical history. Germline CDR1 SNHLY, CDR2 FYNNEI. The V segment lost 0 bases and the J segment 4 bases; nucleotides outside the gene matches: 6. The CDR3 is 16 amino acids. The receptor was derived from a woman in her late teens or twenties who had been exposed to COVID-19. Source material: PBMCs or T cells enriched from blood (not recorded which). The rearrangement joins TRBV2 to TRBJ1-3, with 7 positions matching TRBD1. CDR3 loop: CASSEARTGKGNTIYF. CDR3 in DNA: TGTGCCAGCAGTGAAGCTAGGACAGGAAAAGGAAACACCATATATTTT.